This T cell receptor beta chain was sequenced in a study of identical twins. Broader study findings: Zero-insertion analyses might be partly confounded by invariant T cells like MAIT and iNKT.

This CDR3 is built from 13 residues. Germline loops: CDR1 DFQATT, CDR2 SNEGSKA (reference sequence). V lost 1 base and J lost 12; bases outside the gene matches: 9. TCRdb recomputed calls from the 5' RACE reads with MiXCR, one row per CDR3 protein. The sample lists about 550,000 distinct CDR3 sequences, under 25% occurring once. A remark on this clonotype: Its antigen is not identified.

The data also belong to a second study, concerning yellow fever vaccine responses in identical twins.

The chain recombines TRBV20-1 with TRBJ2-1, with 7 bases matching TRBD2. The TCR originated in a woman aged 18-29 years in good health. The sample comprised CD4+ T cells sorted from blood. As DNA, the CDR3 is TGCAGTGCTAGAGTGTTTGGGTCTAGCGGGCAGTTCTTC. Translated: CSARVFGSSGQFF.